The 31 T cell receptor beta chains listed next were all sequenced from one sample in a study of T cells in Graves' hyperthyroidism and ophthalmopathy. RNA transcripts yielded amplified TCR beta CDR3 regions. HTBI primers drove first-round RT-PCR of the TCR CDR3. Using its own MiXCR run on the multiplex PCR reads, TCRdb lists one record per CDR3 protein. The top ten hold about a third of the sample, which has about 350,000 distinct CDR3 sequences, approximately 18% seen once. Specimen: blood. Receptor source: a woman in her 30s with Graves' hyperthyroidism that later progressed to Graves' ophthalmopathy.

This clonotype was observed a handful of times. This rearrangement joins TRBV14 to TRBJ2-3; 7 bases match TRBD2. V lost 0 bases, J lost 8 bases, and 11 bases stayed unmatched. Germline loops: CDR1 SGHDN, CDR2 FVKESK. The CDR3 length is 16 residues. The CDR3 is CASSQDRGRGSSTQYF. CDR3 nucleotide sequence: TGTGCCAGCAGCCAAGATCGTGGGAGGGGATCGAGTACGCAGTATTTT.

There are many counts of this clonotype. The chain uses TRBV7-9 and TRBJ1-5; D is undetermined. The CDR3 loop spans 13 amino acids. Germline V gene sequence: CDR1 SEHNR, CDR2 FQNEAQ (reference sequence). Trimming shortened V by 4 bases and J by 4 bases, and 8 bases separated the two germline ends. The CDR3: CASSYGPNQPQHF. CDR3 DNA: TGTGCCAGCAGCTACGGACCTAATCAGCCCCAGCATTTT.

V gene TRBV27 combines with J gene TRBJ1-4; maybe TRBD1 (5 bases). This CDR3 contains 13 residues. Germline CDR1 is MNHEY and CDR2 is SMNVEV (reference sequence). The V and J ends lost 4 bases and 2 bases respectively, with 5 bases between them. The CDR3 region is CASSWGTNEKLFF. CDR3 DNA sequence: TGTGCCAGCAGTTGGGGGACTAATGAAAAACTGTTTTTT.

This clonotype was counted many times. V and J are TRBV28 and TRBJ1-1; D unclear. Trimming removed 7 bases at V and 0 bases at J, with 9 bases between. This CDR3 has 13 residues. CDR1 and CDR2 (germline): MDHEN, SYDVKM. The CDR3: CASKAQMNTEAFF. In DNA form, the CDR3 reads TGTGCCAGCAAAGCCCAAATGAACACTGAAGCTTTCTTT. Full variable domain (outside the CDR3, taken from reference TRBV28 and TRBJ1-1): DVKVTQSSRYLVKRTGEKVFLECVQDMDHENMFWYRQDPGLGLRLIYFSYDVKMKEKGDIPEGYSVSREKKERFSLILESASTNQTSMYLCASKAQMNTEAFFGQGTRLTVV.

Many counts were recorded for this clonotype. The chain uses TRBV7-2 and TRBJ2-7, with D perhaps given as TRBD1 or TRBD2 (5 bases each). CDR1 and CDR2 (germline): SGHTA, FQGNSA. This CDR3 region has 11 residues. Trimming cost V 6 bases and J 3 bases, with 6 bases left between them. DNA of the CDR3: TGTGCCAGCAGGGGGGTCTACGAGCAGTACTTC. Amino acid sequence: CASRGVYEQYF.

This clonotype was detected only a few times. V is TRBV18 and J is TRBJ1-1; D gene uncertain. V was trimmed by 2 bases and J by 3 bases, leaving 7 bases between them. Germline CDR1 and CDR2: KGHSH and LQKENI. The CDR3 is 13 residues long. The CDR3 nucleotides read TGTGCCAGCTCACCAACGATGGACACTGAAGCTTTCTTT. Translating it yields CASSPTMDTEAFF.

The chain has TRBV5-1 and TRBJ2-3, with a tentative D call TRBD1 (5 bases). Germline lookup yields CDR1 SGHRS and CDR2 YFSETQ. The length of the CDR3 is 14 residues. Trimming removed 0 bases at V and 7 bases at J, with 12 bases between. Written as DNA, the CDR3 is TGCGCCAGCAGCTTGGAGTGGGGCGAACATACGCAGTATTTT. Translated, it gives CASSLEWGEHTQYF.

This clonotype was seen ten or more times. The genes are TRBV20-1 and TRBJ1-1, with TRBD1 matching over 7 bases. The CDR3 has 13 amino acids. Trimming removed 5 bases from V and 1 base from J; junction bases left unmatched: 4. Germline values: CDR1 DFQATT, CDR2 SNEGSKA (reference sequence). The CDR3 DNA reads as TGCAGTGCTTACAGGGGCGCGAACACTGAAGCTTTCTTT. This sequence encodes CSAYRGANTEAFF.

This clonotype was counted many times. V usage is TRBV6-1 and J usage is TRBJ2-1; 10 positions agree with TRBD1. The trim removed 8 bases at V and 3 bases at J, leaving 4 bases unmatched. Germline assignment: CDR1 MNHNS and CDR2 SASEGT. This CDR3 is 14 amino acids long. The CDR3 DNA sequence: TGTGCCAGCGCCCGGGACAGGGGCTACAATGAGCAGTTCTTC. Amino acids: CASARDRGYNEQFF.

In its sample, this clonotype was seen many times. DNA for the CDR3: TGTGCCAGCAGTTTTGGGACAGGATATGGCTACACCTTC. Its protein product is CASSFGTGYGYTF. The V call is TRBV27, the J call TRBJ1-2, with 8 positions matching TRBD1. With 3 bases clipped from V and 5 bases from J, the junction kept 2 bases outside the gene matches. Germline V gene data show CDR1 as MNHEY and CDR2 as SMNVEV (reference sequence). This CDR3 has 13 amino acids.

This chain joins TRBV6-1 and TRBJ1-5; perhaps TRBD1 as D (6 bases). There are 16 residues in the CDR3. V was pared by 5 bases and J by 2 bases, with 16 bases between. In germline, CDR1 is MNHNS, CDR2 SASEGT. CDR3 region: CASSFGWGLGNQPQHF. The CDR3, as DNA: TGTGCCAGCAGTTTCGGGTGGGGGCTTGGCAATCAGCCCCAGCATTTT.

This clonotype has at least ten counts. The genes are TRBV6-5 and TRBJ2-7, with TRBD1 matching over 7 bases. This CDR3 has 16 residues. Trimming cost V 0 bases and J 0 bases; bases outside gene matches: 5. CDR1 is MNHEY, CDR2 SVGAGI, per germline. The CDR3 coding sequence is TGTGCCAGCAGTTACTCCGGGGCAGGGGGCTCCTACGAGCAGTACTTC. Its protein product is CASSYSGAGGSYEQYF.

The chain is built from TRBV18 and TRBJ2-1, with D perhaps given as TRBD1 or TRBD2 (5 bases each). Trimming stripped 2 bases from V and 16 bases from J, with 15 bases between. Germline CDR1 is KGHSH and CDR2 is LQKENI. CDR3 length: 12 residues. CDR3 protein: CASSPSRQGVFF. CDR3 nucleotides: TGTGCCAGCTCACCATCCCGGCAGGGAGTATTCTTC.

The V gene is TRBV6-1, the J gene TRBJ2-7, with D maybe TRBD2 (5 bases). Between the trimmed V and J ends, which lost 7 bases and 0 bases, there was a span of 7 bases. Germline V gives CDR1 MNHNS, CDR2 SASEGT. The length of the CDR3 is 12 residues. This chain's CDR3 is CASNGDSYEQYF. The CDR3 bases are TGTGCCAGCAACGGGGACTCCTACGAGCAGTACTTC.

The rearrangement links TRBV12-3 or TRBV12-4 to TRBJ1-1; D is uncertain. This CDR3 has 14 amino acids. Between the trimmed V and J ends, which lost 7 bases and 4 bases, there was a span of 16 bases. The CDR3 loop is CASTLDSWGTEAFF. DNA of the CDR3: TGTGCCAGCACTCTTGATTCCTGGGGCACTGAAGCTTTCTTT.

This chain uses TRBV11-2 with TRBJ2-1; 9 nucleotides agree with TRBD2. The CDR3 sequence is 15 residues long. V shed 6 bases and J 5 bases; nucleotides not matched to a gene: 8. Germline CDR1 is SGHAT and CDR2 is FQNNGV. This chain's CDR3 is CASRATSGPHNEQFF. CDR3 bases: TGTGCCAGCAGAGCTACTAGCGGGCCTCACAATGAGCAGTTCTTC.

The chain employs TRBV20-1 and TRBJ2-4; D may be TRBD1 or TRBD2 (5 bases each). The V end lost 6 bases, the J end lost 3 bases, and 18 bases lay between the germline ends. The V gene's germline CDR1 is DFQATT and CDR2 SNEGSKA (reference sequence). The CDR3 sequence is 15 residues long. The CDR3 nucleotides are TGCAGTGCAACGGGGCAGGGCTATGACAAAAACATTCAGTACTTC. Translated, it gives CSATGQGYDKNIQYF.

At least ten counts were recorded for this clonotype. The chain couples TRBV27 to TRBJ1-6; tentative D call: TRBD1 (6 bases). Germline assignment: CDR1 MNHEY and CDR2 SMNVEV (reference sequence). The CDR3 is 12 residues long. Trimming cost V 9 bases and J 7 bases, with 10 bases left between them. CDR3 residues: CASTGTNSPLHF. In DNA, the CDR3 is TGTGCCAGTACAGGGACGAATTCACCCCTCCACTTT.

There are a few counts of this clonotype. The chain recombines TRBV19 with TRBJ2-3, with 10 bases matching TRBD2. Trimming cost V 6 bases and J 5 bases; bases outside gene matches: 5. The CDR3 length is 14 residues. Germline V gene sequence: CDR1 LNHDA, CDR2 SQIVND (reference sequence). As DNA, the CDR3 is TGTGCCAGTAGCCTAGCGGGAGTTAGAGATACGCAGTATTTT. As protein: CASSLAGVRDTQYF.

The chain carries TRBV4-1 and TRBJ1-1; no definite D call. Trimming left V 1 base short and J 1 base short, with 16 bases between. In germline, CDR1 is MGHRA, CDR2 YSYEKL. The CDR3 extends over 17 amino acids. Here the CDR3 reads CASSQGVALVTNTEAFF. DNA of the CDR3: TGCGCCAGCAGCCAAGGCGTAGCTTTGGTTACGAACACTGAAGCTTTCTTT.

On this clonotype: The junction departs from germline at one end; a sequencing error may be responsible. This sequence joins TRBV7-9 and TRBJ2-7, with 8 bases matching TRBD1. The length of the CDR3 is 18 residues. The germline V gene has CDR1 SEHNR and CDR2 FQNEAQ (reference sequence). The CDR3 region is CGSSRSGQAKRVGYEQYF. The CDR3, as DNA: TGTGGCAGCAGCCGGTCGGGACAGGCCAAACGCGTGGGCTACGAGCAGTACTTC.

This clonotype has a count of ten or more. The V gene is TRBV7-2, the J gene TRBJ2-1; weak D call: TRBD2 (5 bases). The germline gives CDR1 SGHTA, CDR2 FQGNSA. V dropped 1 base and J dropped 3 bases, with 13 bases sitting between them. This CDR3 is built from 16 residues. The CDR3 protein is CASSLVVGADYNEQFF. The CDR3 DNA reads as TGTGCCAGCAGCTTAGTAGTGGGAGCCGACTACAATGAGCAGTTCTTC.

The chain couples TRBV19 to TRBJ2-3; no reliable D call. Per the germline V gene, CDR1 is LNHDA and CDR2 is SQIVND (reference sequence). The CDR3 covers 13 residues. Trimming took off 2 bases at V and 2 bases at J, with 5 bases between the two ends. Written as DNA, the CDR3 is TGTGCCAGTAGTATAACGATCACAGATACGCAGTATTTT. Encoded protein: CASSITITDTQYF.

The sample holds many counts of this clonotype. The chain employs TRBV2 and TRBJ2-2; D ambiguous. CDR1 SNHLY and CDR2 FYNNEI come from the germline V gene. V was trimmed by 2 bases and J by 8 bases, leaving 3 bases between them. The CDR3 loop spans 11 amino acids. CDR3 protein: CASSEMGELFF. The DNA of the CDR3 is TGTGCCAGCAGTGAAATGGGGGAGCTGTTTTTT.

This clonotype was recorded many times. The CDR3 loop is CASSFTSGTNEQFF. The CDR3 DNA reads as TGTGCCAGCAGTTTCACTAGCGGGACCAATGAGCAGTTCTTC. This rearrangement joins TRBV12-3 or TRBV12-4 to TRBJ2-1; 10 bases are shared with TRBD2. After removal of 3 bases from V and 6 bases from J, the junction contained 2 bases not matched to a gene. The CDR3 consists of 14 residues.

This clonotype was counted ten times or more. This chain connects TRBV25-1 to TRBJ1-4; maybe TRBD1 (5 bases). From germline, CDR1 is MGHDK and CDR2 SYGVNS. The CDR3 runs 14 residues. V lost 6 bases to trimming and J lost 5 bases, with 13 bases between them. This chain's CDR3 is CASREGARNEKLFF. As DNA, the CDR3 is TGTGCCAGCAGGGAAGGGGCGAGGAATGAAAAACTGTTTTTT.

Only a few counts were recorded for this clonotype. This rearrangement joins TRBV7-8 to TRBJ1-2; D not certain. CDR1 and CDR2 from the germline V gene are SGHVS and FQNEAQ. V dropped 0 bases and J dropped 6 bases, with 11 bases sitting between them. The CDR3 consists of 14 residues. The CDR3 DNA is TGTGCCAGCAGCTTAGCGCACACAGTACATGGCTACACCTTC. Residues: CASSLAHTVHGYTF.

This clonotype was seen only a few times. The chain joins TRBV19 to TRBJ2-3, with a tentative D call TRBD2 (5 bases). V was trimmed by 5 bases and J by 0 bases, leaving 15 bases between them. CDR1 LNHDA and CDR2 SQIVND come from the germline V gene (reference sequence). CDR3 length: 16 amino acids. CDR3 nucleotide sequence: TGTGCCAGTAGTTCGGGGAAGGGTACTAGCACAGATACGCAGTATTTT. Encoded protein: CASSSGKGTSTDTQYF.

This clonotype was observed many times. CDR3 in amino acids: CASSLRPDNEQFF. CDR3 in DNA: TGTGCCAGCTCACTACGTCCCGACAATGAGCAGTTCTTC. The gene calls are TRBV18 and TRBJ2-1; D is unclear. Trimming left V 4 bases short and J 5 bases short, with 9 bases between. Germline values: CDR1 KGHSH, CDR2 LQKENI. This CDR3 contains 13 residues.

The sample holds one count of this clonotype. A read error may explain this, as a much larger clone is one base away. The CDR3 protein is CASSLATGVTEAFF. The CDR3 DNA follows: TGTGCCAGCAGCTTAGCGACAGGGGTCACTGAAGCTTTCTTT. This chain connects TRBV7-2 to TRBJ1-1; the match to TRBD1 covers 8 bases. The CDR3 is 14 residues long. Germline CDR1 SGHTA, CDR2 FQGNSA. Trimming at V came to 0 bases and at J to 4 bases, leaving 1 base not matched to a gene. Full variable domain (outside the CDR3, taken from reference TRBV7-2 and TRBJ1-1): GAGVSQSPSNKVTEKGKDVELRCDPISGHTALYWYRQSLGQGLEFLIYFQGNSAPDKSGLPSDRFSAERTGGSVSTLTIQRTQQEDSAVYLCASSLATGVTEAFFGQGTRLTVV.

This clonotype was found many times. The V and J genes are TRBV18 and TRBJ2-3; D could derive from TRBD1 or TRBD2 (5 bases each). Germline V gene data show CDR1 as KGHSH and CDR2 as LQKENI. The V and J ends lost 2 bases and 1 base respectively, with 10 bases between them. The CDR3 sequence is 15 residues long. CDR3 sequence: CASSPRVGGTDTQYF. In DNA, the CDR3 is TGTGCCAGCTCACCAAGAGTGGGGGGCACAGATACGCAGTATTTT.